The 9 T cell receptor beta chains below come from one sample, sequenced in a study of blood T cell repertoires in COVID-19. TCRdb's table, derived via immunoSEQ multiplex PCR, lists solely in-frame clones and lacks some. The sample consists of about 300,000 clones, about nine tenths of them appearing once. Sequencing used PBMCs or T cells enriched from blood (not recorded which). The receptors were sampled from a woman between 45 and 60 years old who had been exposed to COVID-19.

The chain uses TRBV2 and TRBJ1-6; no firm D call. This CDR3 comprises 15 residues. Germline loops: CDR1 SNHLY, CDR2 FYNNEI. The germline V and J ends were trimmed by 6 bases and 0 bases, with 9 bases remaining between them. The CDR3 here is CASSGGSSYNSPLHF. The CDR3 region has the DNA TGTGCCAGCAGCGGAGGAAGCTCCTATAATTCACCCCTCCACTTT.

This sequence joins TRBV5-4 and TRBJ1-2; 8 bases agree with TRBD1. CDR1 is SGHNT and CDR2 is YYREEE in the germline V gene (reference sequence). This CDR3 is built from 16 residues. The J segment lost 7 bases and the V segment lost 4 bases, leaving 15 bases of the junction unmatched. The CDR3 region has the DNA TGTGCCAGCAGCCCTGGGACAGGAGGGATTGTAGGTGGCTACACCTTC. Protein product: CASSPGTGGIVGGYTF.

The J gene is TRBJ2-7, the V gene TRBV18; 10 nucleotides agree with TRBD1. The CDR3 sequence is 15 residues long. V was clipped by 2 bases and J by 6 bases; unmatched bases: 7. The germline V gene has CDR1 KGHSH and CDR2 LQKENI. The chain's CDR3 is CASSPVGQGSGEQYF. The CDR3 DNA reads TGTGCCAGCTCACCAGTGGGACAGGGGTCAGGCGAGCAGTACTTC.

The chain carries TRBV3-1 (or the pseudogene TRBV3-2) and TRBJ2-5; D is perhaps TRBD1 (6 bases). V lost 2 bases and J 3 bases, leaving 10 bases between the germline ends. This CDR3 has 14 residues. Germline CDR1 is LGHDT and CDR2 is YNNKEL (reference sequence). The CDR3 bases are TGTGCCAGCAGCCAACTTCAGGGGAAAGAGACCCAGTACTTC. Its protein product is CASSQLQGKETQYF.

DNA of the CDR3: TGTGCCGCCTCACGTCGCGTTTTTGGCAATCAGCCCCAGCATTTT. It specifies CAASRRVFGNQPQHF. The V gene is TRBV28, the J gene TRBJ1-5; no reliable D call. This CDR3 region has 15 residues. Germline V lookup: CDR1 MDHEN, CDR2 SYDVKM. Trimming pared 11 bases from V and 2 bases from J, leaving 19 bases between. The variable domain in full, completed from reference TRBV28 and TRBJ1-5, reads DVKVTQSSRYLVKRTGEKVFLECVQDMDHENMFWYRQDPGLGLRLIYFSYDVKMKEKGDIPEGYSVSREKKERFSLILESASTNQTSMYLCAASRRVFGNQPQHFGDGTRLSIL.

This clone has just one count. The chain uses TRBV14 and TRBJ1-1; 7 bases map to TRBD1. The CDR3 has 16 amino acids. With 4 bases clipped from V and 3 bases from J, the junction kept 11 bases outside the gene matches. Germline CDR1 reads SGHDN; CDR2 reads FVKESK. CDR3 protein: CASSPGGRGRDTEAFF. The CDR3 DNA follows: TGTGCCAGCAGCCCCGGAGGAAGGGGGCGGGACACTGAAGCTTTCTTT.

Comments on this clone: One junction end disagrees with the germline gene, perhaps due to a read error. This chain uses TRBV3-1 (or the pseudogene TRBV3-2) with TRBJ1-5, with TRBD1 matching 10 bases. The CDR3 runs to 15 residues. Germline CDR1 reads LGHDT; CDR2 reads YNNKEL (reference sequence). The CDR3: CASSLTGGANQLQHF. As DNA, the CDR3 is TGTGCCAGCAGCCTGACAGGGGGCGCGAATCAGCTCCAGCATTTT.

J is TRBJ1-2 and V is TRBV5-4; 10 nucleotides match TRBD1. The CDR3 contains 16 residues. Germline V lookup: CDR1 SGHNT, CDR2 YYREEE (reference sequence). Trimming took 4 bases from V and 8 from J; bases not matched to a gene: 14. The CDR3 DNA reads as TGTGCCAGCAGCCCCGTCCTCGGGGACAGGGGTTGGGGCTACACCTTC. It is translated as CASSPVLGDRGWGYTF.

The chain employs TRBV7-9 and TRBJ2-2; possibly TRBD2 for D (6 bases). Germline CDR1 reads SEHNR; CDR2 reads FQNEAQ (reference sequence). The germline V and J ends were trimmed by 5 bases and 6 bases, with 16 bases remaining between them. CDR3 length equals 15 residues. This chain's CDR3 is CASSRGAGLPGELFF. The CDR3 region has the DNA TGTGCCAGCAGCCGTGGGGCGGGGTTGCCCGGGGAGCTGTTTTTT. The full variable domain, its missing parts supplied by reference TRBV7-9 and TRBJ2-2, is DTGVSQNPRHKITKRGQNVTFRCDPISEHNRLYWYRQTLGQGPEFLTYFQNEAQLEKSRLLSDRFSAERPKGSFSTLEIQRTEQGDSAMYLCASSRGAGLPGELFFGEGSRLTVL.